This entry is about one T cell receptor beta chain. The antigen is undetermined. This sample is part of a study of OX40 agonist ivuxolimab in advanced cancers. Background on the study: Treatment received earlier with anti-PD-1, anti-PD-L1 or anti-CTLA-4 agents was allowed, and less than 45% had some. Study results and caveats: There were also nonresponders showing low normalized T-cell clonal expansion. At 0.1 to 3.0 mg/kg, clonal expansion of CD4+ and CD8+ blood T cells had occurred by week 6.

TCRdb keeps only in-frame clones here, not all; method: immunoSEQ multiplex PCR. The table records around 68,000 clones, approximately 81% of them present only once. The receptor was derived from an adult with an advanced solid tumor such as melanoma, head and neck, liver or kidney cancer. Sequences were derived from CD4+ or CD8+ T cells sorted from blood, sampled in a trial of the OX40 agonist ivuxolimab.

This chain's CDR3 is CASSVATQSYGYTF. In DNA form, the CDR3 reads TGTGCCAGCAGCGTAGCAACCCAGAGCTATGGCTACACCTTC. The chain has TRBV9 and TRBJ1-2; D call uncertain. Looked up from germline, CDR1 is SGDLS and CDR2 is YYNGEE. This CDR3 contains 14 residues. Trimming pared 0 bases from V and 4 bases from J, leaving 10 bases between.